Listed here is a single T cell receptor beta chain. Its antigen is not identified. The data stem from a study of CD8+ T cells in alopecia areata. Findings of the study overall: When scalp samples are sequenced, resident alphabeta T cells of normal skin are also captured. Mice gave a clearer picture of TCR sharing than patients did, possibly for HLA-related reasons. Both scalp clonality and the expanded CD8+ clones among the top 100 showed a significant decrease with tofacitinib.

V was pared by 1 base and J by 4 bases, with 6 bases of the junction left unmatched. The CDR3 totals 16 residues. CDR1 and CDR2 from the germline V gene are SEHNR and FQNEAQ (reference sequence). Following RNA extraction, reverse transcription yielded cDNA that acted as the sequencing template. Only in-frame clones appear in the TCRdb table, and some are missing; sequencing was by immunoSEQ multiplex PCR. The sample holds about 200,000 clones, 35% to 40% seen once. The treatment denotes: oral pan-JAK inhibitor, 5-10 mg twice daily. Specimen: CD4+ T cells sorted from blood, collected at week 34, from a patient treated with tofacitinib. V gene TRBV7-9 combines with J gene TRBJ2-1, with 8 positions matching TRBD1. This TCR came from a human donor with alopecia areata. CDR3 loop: CASSLGGTGGYNEQFF. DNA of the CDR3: TGTGCCAGCAGCTTAGGTGGGACAGGAGGATACAATGAGCAGTTCTTC.